This T cell receptor (beta chain) was recovered during a study of CXCR3-negative and CXCR3-positive naive CD8 T cells. In preparing the TRB cDNA libraries, 5' RACE with UMI labels was used. TCRdb processed the 5' RACE reads again and assigns one entry to each CDR3 protein, with no DNA. The ten top clones account for around 4.8%, within a sample of fewer than 65,000 distinct CDR3 sequences. Germline assignment: CDR1 SQVTM and CDR2 ANQGSEA. The length of the CDR3 is 13 residues. Study-wide points: Expression of CXCR3 was partially reduced after cryopreservation, and fresh PBMCs were used in most assays. TRB CDR3 hydrophobicity was greater in CXCR3-positive naive cells than in CXCR3-negative naive cells.

Notes on this clonotype: Its specificity is not known.

The gene calls are TRBV29-1 and TRBJ2-3; there is no DNA to check the TCRdb D call of TRBD1. The TCR was taken from a human donor in good health. Some clones in this sample may be carry-over from other donors' samples. The source material was naive CXCR3+ CD8+ T cells from blood. The subset denotes: CD45RO-CCR7+CD27+CD95- naive CD8+ T cells expressing CXCR3 (TNR3+). The CDR3 sequence is CSVGGSRTDTQYF.